This T cell receptor beta chain was captured by sequencing in a study of cytomegalovirus exposure and HLA in healthy donors. Study-wide results and caveats: Upon later analysis, TCR association rates were observed to vary by HLA locus, being highest for DRB1 and lowest for HLA-C. TCR beta sequences reportedly predicted most subjects' HLA-A and HLA-B alleles accurately.

PCR primers comprised 60 Vbeta and 13 Jbeta primers. TCRdb's copy holds only in-frame clones and misses some; the assay was immunoSEQ multiplex PCR. The table includes about 88,000 clones, 65% to 80% detected once. Germline lookup yields CDR1 KGHSH and CDR2 LQKENI. The CDR3 has 16 residues. Comments on this clone: Its antigen is unknown. The junction and the germline gene differ at one end; a read error may be behind it.

The gene calls are TRBV18 and TRBJ1-5; tentative D call: TRBD1 (5 bases). The sample was PBMCs. The clonotype comes from a young man in good health and CMV-seronegative. In nucleotides, the CDR3 is TGTGCCAGCTCACCTTCGGGGGGGACCCTCAATCAGCCCCGGCATTTT. Its protein product is CASSPSGGTLNQPRHF.